The clone carrying this T cell receptor (beta chain) has a single count. This CDR3 is also generated by other DNA sequences in the sample. The table came from immunoSEQ multiplex PCR; TCRdb's copy has only in-frame clones and leaves some out. The sample records about 40,000 clones, more than 85% being singletons. This specimen comes from a study of T cell changes during pregnancy in multiple sclerosis. V was clipped by 2 bases and J by 3 bases; unmatched bases: 2. The CDR3 totals 15 residues. The germline gives CDR1 MDHEN, CDR2 SYDVKM. The clonotype was recovered from a female donor with multiple sclerosis, enrolled in a pregnancy study. V gene TRBV28 combines with J gene TRBJ2-1; the match to TRBD2 covers 9 bases. The sample was CD8+ T cells from peripheral blood mononuclear cells, taken before pregnancy. The CDR3 protein is CASSLLAGNYNEQFF. The CDR3 DNA reads as TGTGCCAGCAGTTTACTAGCGGGGAACTACAATGAGCAGTTCTTC.